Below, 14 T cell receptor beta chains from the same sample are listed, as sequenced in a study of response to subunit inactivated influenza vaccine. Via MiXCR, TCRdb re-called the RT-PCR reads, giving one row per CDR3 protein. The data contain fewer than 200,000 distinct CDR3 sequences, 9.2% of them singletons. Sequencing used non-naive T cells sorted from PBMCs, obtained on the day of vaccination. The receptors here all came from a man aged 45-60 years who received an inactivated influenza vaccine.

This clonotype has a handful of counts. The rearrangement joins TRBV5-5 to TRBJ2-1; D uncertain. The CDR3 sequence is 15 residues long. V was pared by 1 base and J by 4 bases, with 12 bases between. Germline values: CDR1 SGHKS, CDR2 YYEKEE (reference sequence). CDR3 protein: CASSLQTASYNEQFF. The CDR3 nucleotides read TGTGCCAGCAGCTTGCAGACCGCGAGTTACAATGAGCAGTTCTTC.

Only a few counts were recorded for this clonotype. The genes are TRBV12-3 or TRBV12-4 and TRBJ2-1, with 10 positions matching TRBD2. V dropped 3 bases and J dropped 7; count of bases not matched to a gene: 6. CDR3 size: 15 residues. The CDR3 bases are TGTGCCAGCAGTTTCGTACTAGCGGGAAAGAATGAGCAGTTCTTC. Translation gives CASSFVLAGKNEQFF.

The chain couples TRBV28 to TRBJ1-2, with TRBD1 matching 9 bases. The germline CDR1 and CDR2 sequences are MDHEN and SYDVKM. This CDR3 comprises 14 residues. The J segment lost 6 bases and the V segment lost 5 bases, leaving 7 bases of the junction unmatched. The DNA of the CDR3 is TGTGCCAGCAGTCCCCTCGACAGGGGGGATGGCTACACCTTC. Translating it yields CASSPLDRGDGYTF.

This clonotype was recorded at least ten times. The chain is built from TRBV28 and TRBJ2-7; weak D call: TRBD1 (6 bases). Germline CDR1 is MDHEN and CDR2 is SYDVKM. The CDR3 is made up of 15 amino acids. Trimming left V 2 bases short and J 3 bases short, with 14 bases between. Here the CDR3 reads CASSLLPTGNYEQYF. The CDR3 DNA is TGTGCCAGCAGTTTACTCCCGACAGGTAACTACGAGCAGTACTTC.

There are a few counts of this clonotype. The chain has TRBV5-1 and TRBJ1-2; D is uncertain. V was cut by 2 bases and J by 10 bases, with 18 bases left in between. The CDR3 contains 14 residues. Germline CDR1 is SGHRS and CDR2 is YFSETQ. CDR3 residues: CASSLEWSSKVYTF. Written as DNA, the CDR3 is TGCGCCAGCAGCTTAGAATGGAGTTCCAAGGTCTACACCTTC.

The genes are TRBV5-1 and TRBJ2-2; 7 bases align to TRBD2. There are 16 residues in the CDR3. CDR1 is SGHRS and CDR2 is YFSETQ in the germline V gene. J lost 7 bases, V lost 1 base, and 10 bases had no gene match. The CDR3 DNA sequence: TGCGCCAGCAGCTTGATTGCGGCGGGAGCCCACGGGGAGCTGTTTTTT. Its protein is CASSLIAAGAHGELFF.

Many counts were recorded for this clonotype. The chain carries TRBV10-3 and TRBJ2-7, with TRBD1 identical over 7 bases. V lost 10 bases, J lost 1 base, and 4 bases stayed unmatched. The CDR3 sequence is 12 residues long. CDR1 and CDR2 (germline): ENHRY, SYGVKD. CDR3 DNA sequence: TGTGCCACAAACAGGGGTTCCTACGAGCAGTACTTC. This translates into CATNRGSYEQYF.

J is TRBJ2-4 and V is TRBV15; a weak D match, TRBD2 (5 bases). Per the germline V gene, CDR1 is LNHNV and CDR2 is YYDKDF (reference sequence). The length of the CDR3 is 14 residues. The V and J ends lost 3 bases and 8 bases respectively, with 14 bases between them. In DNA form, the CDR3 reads TGTGCCACCAGCAGTCTAGAGGGTTCGGACATTCAGTACTTC. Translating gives CATSSLEGSDIQYF.

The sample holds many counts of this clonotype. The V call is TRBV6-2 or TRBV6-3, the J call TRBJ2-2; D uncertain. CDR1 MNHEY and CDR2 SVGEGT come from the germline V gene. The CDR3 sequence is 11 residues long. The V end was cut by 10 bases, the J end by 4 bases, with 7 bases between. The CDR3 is CATTRTGELFF. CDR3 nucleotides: TGTGCCACCACACGCACCGGGGAGCTGTTTTTT.

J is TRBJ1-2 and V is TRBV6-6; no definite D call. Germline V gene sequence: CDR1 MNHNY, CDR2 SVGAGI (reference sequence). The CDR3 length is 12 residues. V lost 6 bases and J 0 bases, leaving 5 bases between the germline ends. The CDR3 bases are TGTGCCAGCAGCACCCCTAACTATGGCTACACCTTC. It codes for CASSTPNYGYTF.

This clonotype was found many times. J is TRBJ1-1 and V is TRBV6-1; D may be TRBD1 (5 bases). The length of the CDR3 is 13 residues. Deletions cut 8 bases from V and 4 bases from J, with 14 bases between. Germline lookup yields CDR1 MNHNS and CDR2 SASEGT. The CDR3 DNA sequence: TGTGCCAGCCATGGAGCGGGGGGCACTGAAGCTTTCTTT. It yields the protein CASHGAGGTEAFF.

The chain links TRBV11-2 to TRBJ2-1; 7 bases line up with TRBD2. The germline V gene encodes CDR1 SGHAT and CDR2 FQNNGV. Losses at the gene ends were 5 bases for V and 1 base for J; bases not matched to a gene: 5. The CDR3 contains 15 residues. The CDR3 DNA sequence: TGTGCCAGCAGCCCCGGGGGGTCTTCCTACAATGAGCAGTTCTTC. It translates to CASSPGGSSYNEQFF. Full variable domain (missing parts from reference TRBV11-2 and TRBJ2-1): EAGVAQSPRYKIIEKRQSVAFWCNPISGHATLYWYQQILGQGPKLLIQFQNNGVVDDSQLPKDRFSAERLKGVDSTLKIQPAKLEDSAVYLCASSPGGSSYNEQFFGPGTRLTVL.

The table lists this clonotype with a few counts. The CDR3 region is CASSPGRATSGSIGETQYF. The CDR3 DNA follows: TGTGCCAGCAGTCCGGGCAGGGCTACTAGCGGGAGCATCGGAGAGACCCAGTACTTC. V and J are TRBV28 and TRBJ2-5; 11 bases are a match to TRBD2. CDR1 is MDHEN, CDR2 SYDVKM, per germline. J gave up 4 bases and V 5 bases, and 18 bases lay outside the gene matches. There are 19 residues in the CDR3.

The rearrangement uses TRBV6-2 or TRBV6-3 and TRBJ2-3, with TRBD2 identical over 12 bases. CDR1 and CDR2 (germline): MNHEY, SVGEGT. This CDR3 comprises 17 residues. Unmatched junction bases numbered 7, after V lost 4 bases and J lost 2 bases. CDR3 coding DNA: TGTGCCAGCAGTTTCCCGACTAGCGGGAGACTCACAGATACGCAGTATTTT. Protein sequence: CASSFPTSGRLTDTQYF.